A selection of T cell receptor beta chains follows, all from one sample in a study of T cells after posttransplantation cyclophosphamide. The data were produced by immunoSEQ multiplex PCR, yet TCRdb's version contains in-frame clones alone and is incomplete. Observed are 40,000 to 55,000 clones, no singletons, with the top ten taking over 2%. Source material: PBMCs. The receptors come from a man aged 40-49 years in good health, CMV-negative, and a related stem cell transplant donor. Both conserved end residues are part of each CDR3. A D gene is named only where the DNA matches it firmly. A clone size is listed for some rows: how often the clone was seen (once, few, many), or a class if it is expanded.

d_call: NA; v_call: TRBV7-8; clone_size: many; j_call: TRBJ1-2; cdr3_nt: TGTGCCAGCAGCCCAGGAGGGGTGTATGGCTACACCTTC; cdr3_aa: CASSPGGVYGYTF
d_call: NA; v_call: TRBV10-3; clone_size: many; j_call: TRBJ1-2; cdr3_nt: TGTGCCATCAGTCCACCGGACACTGCCTATGGCTACACCTTC; cdr3_aa: CAISPPDTAYGYTF
d_call: NA; v_call: TRBV4-1; clone_size: many; j_call: TRBJ1-2; cdr3_nt: TGCGCCAGCAGCCAAGATATAGCCAAGAACTATGGCTACACCTTC; cdr3_aa: CASSQDIAKNYGYTF
d_call: TRBD1; v_call: TRBV6-1; clone_size: many; j_call: TRBJ2-2; cdr3_nt: TGTGCCGGTAGACAGGGGGTAGGCCGGGAGCTGTTTTTT; cdr3_aa: CAGRQGVGRELFF
d_call: NA; v_call: TRBV28; clone_size: many; j_call: TRBJ2-2; cdr3_nt: TGTGCCTGTAGATCCACCGGGGAGCTGTTTTTT; cdr3_aa: CACRSTGELFF
d_call: TRBD1; v_call: TRBV28; clone_size: many; j_call: TRBJ1-1; cdr3_nt: TGTGCCAGCAGTTTCCCAGGACAGGGAGTCACTGAAGCTTTCTTT; cdr3_aa: CASSFPGQGVTEAFF
d_call: NA; v_call: TRBV11-2; clone_size: many; j_call: TRBJ1-2; cdr3_nt: TGTGCCAGCAGCTTAGAGGGCAGATATGGCTACACCTTC; cdr3_aa: CASSLEGRYGYTF
d_call: TRBD1; v_call: TRBV25-1; clone_size: NA; j_call: TRBJ2-5; cdr3_nt: TGTGCCAGCAGGAGGACAGGGGCCGGGGAGCAGTACTTC; cdr3_aa: CASRRTGAGEQYF
d_call: TRBD2; v_call: TRBV27; clone_size: many; j_call: TRBJ2-2; cdr3_nt: TGTGCCAGCAGTTTTGGGTCTAGCGGAATCACCGGGGAGCTGTTTTTT; cdr3_aa: CASSFGSSGITGELFF
d_call: TRBD1; v_call: TRBV28; clone_size: many; j_call: TRBJ1-5; cdr3_nt: TGTGCCAGCAGTTTAAGGGACAGATTAAATCAGCCCCAGCATTTT; cdr3_aa: CASSLRDRLNQPQHF
d_call: TRBD2; v_call: TRBV19; clone_size: many; j_call: TRBJ2-2; cdr3_nt: TGTGCCAGTAGTTTTAGCGGGATGGAGGGTTTGGAGCTGTTTTTT; cdr3_aa: CASSFSGMEGLELFF
d_call: TRBD1; v_call: TRBV28; clone_size: many; j_call: TRBJ2-7; cdr3_nt: TGTGCCAGCAATACCGGACAGGGAAGAGCCTACGAGCAGTACTTC; cdr3_aa: CASNTGQGRAYEQYF
d_call: NA; v_call: TRBV19; clone_size: many; j_call: TRBJ2-1; cdr3_nt: TGTGCCAGTAGGTTGACAGTTTACAATGAGCAGTTCTTC; cdr3_aa: CASRLTVYNEQFF
d_call: NA; v_call: TRBV6-1; clone_size: many; j_call: TRBJ1-3; cdr3_nt: TGTGCCAGCAGTGAAGACAGTGCCTCTGGAAACACCATATATTTT; cdr3_aa: CASSEDSASGNTIYF
d_call: NA; v_call: TRBV28; clone_size: many; j_call: TRBJ1-1; cdr3_nt: TGTGCCAGCAGACTCCCGGGGGGAACCGAAGCTTTCTTT; cdr3_aa: CASRLPGGTEAFF
d_call: NA; v_call: TRBV10-3; clone_size: many; j_call: TRBJ1-3; cdr3_nt: TGTGCCATCGGGGAGGTATCCTCTGGAAACACCATATATTTT; cdr3_aa: CAIGEVSSGNTIYF
d_call: NA; v_call: TRBV28; clone_size: NA; j_call: TRBJ2-7; cdr3_nt: TGTGCCAGCACCCTCGCAGGGGGGCTCTACGAGCAGTACTTC; cdr3_aa: CASTLAGGLYEQYF
d_call: NA; v_call: TRBV28; clone_size: many; j_call: TRBJ2-7; cdr3_nt: TGTGCCAGCAGGGGAACAGGGCGCTCCTACGAGCAGTACTTC; cdr3_aa: CASRGTGRSYEQYF
d_call: TRBD1; v_call: TRBV5-1; clone_size: many; j_call: TRBJ1-2; cdr3_nt: TGCGCCAGCAGCATGGACAGGGGGATCTATGGCTACACCTTC; cdr3_aa: CASSMDRGIYGYTF
d_call: NA; v_call: TRBV6-5; clone_size: many; j_call: TRBJ2-3; cdr3_nt: TGTGCCAGCAGCCGAGCGGCCAACACAGATACGCAGTATTTT; cdr3_aa: CASSRAANTDTQYF
d_call: TRBD1; v_call: TRBV6-6; clone_size: many; j_call: TRBJ1-1; cdr3_nt: TGTGCCAGCGGGGGACAGTTGGGCACTGAAGCTTTCTTT; cdr3_aa: CASGGQLGTEAFF
d_call: NA; v_call: TRBV27; clone_size: NA; j_call: TRBJ1-1; cdr3_nt: TGTGCCAGCAGTTTCTCCTGGACAATGGGGACTGAAGCTTTCTTT; cdr3_aa: CASSFSWTMGTEAFF
d_call: NA; v_call: TRBV19; clone_size: many; j_call: TRBJ1-1; cdr3_nt: TGTGCCAGTAGTATTCAGGGTAGAGGCACTGGAGCTTTCTTT; cdr3_aa: CASSIQGRGTGAFF
d_call: NA; v_call: TRBV19; clone_size: many; j_call: TRBJ2-3; cdr3_nt: TGTGCCAGTAGTATAGGTACGGGGAACACAGATACGCAGTATTTT; cdr3_aa: CASSIGTGNTDTQYF
d_call: TRBD1; v_call: TRBV7-2; clone_size: many; j_call: TRBJ1-1; cdr3_nt: TGTGCCAGCAGCTTAGGTCGAGGACAGGGGATGATAGCTTTCTTT; cdr3_aa: CASSLGRGQGMIAFF
d_call: TRBD1; v_call: TRBV7-2; clone_size: many; j_call: TRBJ2-5; cdr3_nt: TGTGCCAGCAGCCGACAGGGGCCTGGTGGCCAAGAGACCCAGTACTTC; cdr3_aa: CASSRQGPGGQETQYF
d_call: TRBD1; v_call: TRBV5-6; clone_size: many; j_call: TRBJ2-7; cdr3_nt: TGTGCCAGCAGCGACACAGGGGGCTACTACGAGCAGTACTTC; cdr3_aa: CASSDTGGYYEQYF
d_call: NA; v_call: TRBV6-1; clone_size: many; j_call: TRBJ2-3; cdr3_nt: TGTGCCAGCAGGCTCCTCCGGGATACGCAGTATTTT; cdr3_aa: CASRLLRDTQYF
d_call: TRBD2; v_call: TRBV9; clone_size: many; j_call: TRBJ2-5; cdr3_nt: TGTGCCAGCAGCGCAAGAGCGGGAGTAGAGACCCAGTACTTC; cdr3_aa: CASSARAGVETQYF
d_call: NA; v_call: TRBV5-6; clone_size: many; j_call: TRBJ2-7; cdr3_nt: TGTGCCAGCAGCTTTGGACAGAGTTACGAGCAGTACTTC; cdr3_aa: CASSFGQSYEQYF
d_call: TRBD1; v_call: TRBV7-2; clone_size: many; j_call: TRBJ2-7; cdr3_nt: TGTGCCAGCAGCCCTCGGACAGGACGGTCCTACGAGCAGTACTTC; cdr3_aa: CASSPRTGRSYEQYF
d_call: TRBD2; v_call: TRBV4-3; clone_size: many; j_call: TRBJ2-1; cdr3_nt: TGCGCCAGCAGCCAAGATTGGGCAAGCGGGAGCTACAATGAGCAGTTCTTC; cdr3_aa: CASSQDWASGSYNEQFF
d_call: NA; v_call: TRBV7-9; clone_size: many; j_call: TRBJ1-5; cdr3_nt: TGTGCCAGCAGCAAGGGACAAGGGATTAATCAGCCCCAGCATTTT; cdr3_aa: CASSKGQGINQPQHF
d_call: TRBD2; v_call: TRBV11-2; clone_size: many; j_call: TRBJ2-2; cdr3_nt: TGTGCCAGCAGCTTAGATCTATGGGGGACTAGCGTTAACACCGGGGAGCTGTTTTTT; cdr3_aa: CASSLDLWGTSVNTGELFF
d_call: TRBD2; v_call: TRBV5-4; clone_size: many; j_call: TRBJ2-1; cdr3_nt: TGTGCCAGCGGGGTGACGGCGGGAGATTACAATGAGCAGTTCTTC; cdr3_aa: CASGVTAGDYNEQFF
d_call: NA; v_call: TRBV6-6; clone_size: many; j_call: TRBJ1-1; cdr3_nt: TGTGCCAGCAGTTCATCACTAAACACTGAAGCTTTCTTT; cdr3_aa: CASSSSLNTEAFF
d_call: NA; v_call: TRBV25-1; clone_size: many; j_call: TRBJ2-7; cdr3_nt: TGTGCCAGCAGTGAATCCAACAGGGCCTACGAGCAGTACTTC; cdr3_aa: CASSESNRAYEQYF
d_call: NA; v_call: TRBV10-3; clone_size: many; j_call: TRBJ1-5; cdr3_nt: TGTGCCATCAGTGAGTCGAAATGGGGTAGCGATCAGCCCCAGCATTTT; cdr3_aa: CAISESKWGSDQPQHF
d_call: TRBD2; v_call: TRBV10-1; clone_size: many; j_call: TRBJ2-7; cdr3_nt: TGCGCCAGCACGGAGGGACTAGCGGGACCCTACGAGCAGTACTTC; cdr3_aa: CASTEGLAGPYEQYF
d_call: TRBD2; v_call: TRBV6-1; clone_size: many; j_call: TRBJ2-5; cdr3_nt: TGTGCCAGCAGCGCTAGCGGGGGCCCTGTGACCCAGTACTTC; cdr3_aa: CASSASGGPVTQYF
d_call: NA; v_call: TRBV5-8; clone_size: many; j_call: TRBJ1-4; cdr3_nt: TGTGCCAGCAGCTTGGCCACGAAGGGAGGTGAAAAACTGTTTTTT; cdr3_aa: CASSLATKGGEKLFF
d_call: NA; v_call: TRBV6-5; clone_size: many; j_call: TRBJ2-2; cdr3_nt: TGTGCCAGCAGTTTCAGGGGCTTTGCTAACACCGGGGAGCTGTTTTTT; cdr3_aa: CASSFRGFANTGELFF
d_call: TRBD2; v_call: TRBV19; clone_size: many; j_call: TRBJ2-1; cdr3_nt: TGTGCCAGTAGTATAGACCCGGGACTAGCCTTGAATGAGCAGTTCTTC; cdr3_aa: CASSIDPGLALNEQFF